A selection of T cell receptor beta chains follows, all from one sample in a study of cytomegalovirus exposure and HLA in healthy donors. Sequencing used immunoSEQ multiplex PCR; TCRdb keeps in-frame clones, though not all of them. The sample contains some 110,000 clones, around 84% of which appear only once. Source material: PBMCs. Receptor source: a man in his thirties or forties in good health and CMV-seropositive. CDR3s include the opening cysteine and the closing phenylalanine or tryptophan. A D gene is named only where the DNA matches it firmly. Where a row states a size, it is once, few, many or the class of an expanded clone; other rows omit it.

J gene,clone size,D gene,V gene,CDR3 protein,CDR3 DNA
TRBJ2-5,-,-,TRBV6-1,CASSGQLYQETQYF,TGTGCCAGCAGCGGACAGTTGTACCAAGAGACCCAGTACTTC
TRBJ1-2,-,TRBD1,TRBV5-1,CASSLGTGAAGYGYTF,TGCGCCAGCAGCTTGGGGACAGGGGCCGCCGGGTATGGCTACACCTTC
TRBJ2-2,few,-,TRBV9,CASSEAGLGGELFF,TGTGCCAGCAGCGAGGCGGGGCTGGGGGGGGAGCTGTTTTTT
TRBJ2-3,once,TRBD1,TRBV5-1,CASSLEGQGPDTQYF,TGCGCCAGCAGCTTGGAGGGACAGGGGCCGGATACGCAGTATTTT
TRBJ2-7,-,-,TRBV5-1,CASSLDALTYEQYF,TGCGCCAGCAGCTTAGATGCGTTAACCTACGAGCAGTACTTC
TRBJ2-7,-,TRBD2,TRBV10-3,CAISDPRTSGGYEQYF,TGTGCCATCAGTGATCCCCGGACTAGCGGGGGGTACGAGCAGTACTTC
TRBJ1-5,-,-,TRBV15,CATSRPWGDSNQPQHF,TGTGCCACCAGCAGACCCTGGGGCGATAGCAATCAGCCCCAGCATTTT
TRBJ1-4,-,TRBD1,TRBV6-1,CASSEGGQGSEKLFF,TGTGCCAGCAGTGAAGGGGGACAGGGGAGTGAAAAACTGTTTTTT
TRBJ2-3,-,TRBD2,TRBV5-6,CASSPAGGSTDTQYF,TGTGCCAGCAGCCCAGCGGGGGGGAGCACAGATACGCAGTATTTT
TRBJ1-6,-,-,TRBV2,CASHILTRSPLHF,TGTGCCAGCCACATTCTAACCAGGTCACCCCTCCACTTT
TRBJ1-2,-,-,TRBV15,CATTPGLWQPFNYGYTF,TGTGCCACCACCCCTGGACTGTGGCAACCCTTCAACTATGGCTACACCTTC
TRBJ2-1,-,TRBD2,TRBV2,CASSGTSGRYNEQFF,TGTGCCAGCAGTGGGACTAGCGGGAGATACAATGAGCAGTTCTTC